Sequencing of this TCR beta chain was carried out in a study of beta chain features in type 1 diabetes. Study results and limitations: Researchers report that Type 1 diabetes patients had moderately but significantly shorter TCRB CDR3s across all four CD4+ subsets.

CDR1 is SGHRS, CDR2 YFSETQ, per germline. The CDR3 spans 14 residues. Deletions cut 0 bases from V and 6 bases from J, with 12 bases between. On this clone itself: The antigen is unknown.

The authors reverse transcribed all of the isolated RNA, so sequencing captured expressed TCRB transcripts. Here immunoSEQ multiplex PCR was the method, and the copy in TCRdb shows in-frame clones only, minus some. The sample contains 250,000 to 300,000 clones, 13% to 15% of which appear only once. The receptor was derived from a man aged 25-45 years with type 1 diabetes. This rearrangement joins TRBV5-1 to TRBJ1-1; the D is unclear. Material: naive CD4+ T cells from blood. The CDR3 sequence: CASSLGAHGSEAFF. In DNA form, the CDR3 reads TGCGCCAGCAGCTTGGGAGCCCACGGGTCTGAAGCTTTCTTT.